These 22 T cell receptor beta chains share one sample of origin, sequenced in a study of T-cell reconstitution after alpha-beta-depleted transplantation in children. Researchers prepared the TCRbeta library using unique molecular identifiers, the study reports. TCRdb reanalysed the PCR reads using MiXCR and keeps one entry per CDR3 protein. The sample has just over 950,000 distinct CDR3 sequences; about 30% are singletons. This sample comprised PBMCs, mostly from graft donor cells, obtained 360 days after TCRalphabeta/CD19-depleted stem cell transplant. Receptors were obtained from a boy under two years old who had a stem cell transplant for SCID, so the T cells may come from the graft donor.

The table lists this clonotype with a few counts. The chain couples TRBV29-1 to TRBJ2-4; TRBD1 might be the D (5 bases). CDR1 SQVTM and CDR2 ANQGSEA come from the germline V gene. The CDR3 loop spans 12 amino acids. Trimming cost V 6 bases and J 8 bases, with 14 bases left between them. CDR3 sequence reads: CSVQTARDIQYF. The DNA for the CDR3 is TGCAGCGTCCAGACAGCTAGGGACATTCAGTACTTC.

This chain links TRBV12-3 or TRBV12-4 with TRBJ2-7, with D tentatively TRBD1 or TRBD2 (5 bases each). The CDR3 runs to 15 residues. V was pared by 4 bases and J by 7 bases, with 20 bases between. DNA for the CDR3: TGTGCCAGCAGTTCCGGGACGAAGGGGCGAATAGAGCAGTACTTC. Protein product: CASSSGTKGRIEQYF.

The CDR3 here is CASSQDRAVGTEAFF. The CDR3 DNA sequence: TGCGCCAGCAGCCAAGATCGGGCCGTAGGCACTGAAGCTTTCTTT. The gene calls are TRBV4-3 and TRBJ1-1; D uncertain. Germline-derived CDR1 and CDR2 are LGHNA and YSLEER. Trimming removed 0 bases from V and 4 bases from J, with 12 bases in between. The CDR3 is 15 residues long.

This clonotype was seen more than once but under ten times. This chain connects TRBV7-6 to TRBJ2-3; 15 bases agree with TRBD2. Trimming cost V 3 bases and J 0 bases; bases outside gene matches: 7. Germline loops: CDR1 SGHVS, CDR2 FNYEAQ. The CDR3 extends over 19 amino acids. CDR3 DNA sequence: TGTGCCAGCAGCTTCCCTGGGACTAGCGGGGGGACTAGCACAGATACGCAGTATTTT. Amino acid sequence: CASSFPGTSGGTSTDTQYF.

This clonotype was seen ten or more times. The V gene is TRBV6-2 or TRBV6-3, the J gene TRBJ1-5, with 8 bases that match TRBD1. This CDR3 contains 14 residues. The germline CDR1 and CDR2 sequences are MNHEY and SVGEGT. The ends lost 5 bases at V and 2 bases at J; junction bases unmatched: 2. The CDR3 sequence is CASSPGGGNQPQHF. The CDR3 DNA sequence: TGTGCCAGCAGTCCAGGGGGCGGCAATCAGCCCCAGCATTTT.

J is TRBJ2-5 and V is TRBV20-1; no reliable D call. The V gene's germline CDR1 is DFQATT and CDR2 SNEGSKA (reference sequence). The CDR3 totals 13 residues. The V end was cut by 4 bases, the J end by 5 bases, with 14 bases between. The CDR3 region is CSATHAQRETQYF. CDR3 DNA: TGCAGTGCTACACATGCCCAGAGGGAGACCCAGTACTTC.

The chain links TRBV5-1 to TRBJ2-1; 7 nucleotides line up with TRBD1. The CDR3 contains 16 residues. The V and J ends lost 0 bases and 3 bases, in that order; junction bases with no gene match: 6. Germline V gene sequence: CDR1 SGHRS, CDR2 YFSETQ. CDR3 nucleotide sequence: TGCGCCAGCAGCTTGGCCTCGGGACAGTTCTACAATGAGCAGTTCTTC. Translating it yields CASSLASGQFYNEQFF.

This rearrangement joins TRBV7-8 to TRBJ2-3; 8 bases match TRBD1. Germline V gene sequence: CDR1 SGHVS, CDR2 FQNEAQ. The CDR3 is 17 amino acids. V gave up 5 bases and J gave up 2 bases; unmatched junction bases: 12. CDR3 sequence (DNA): TGTGCCAGCAGCCTACTCGGGGGACAGGAAGTCACAGATACGCAGTATTTT. Translation: CASSLLGGQEVTDTQYF.

The chain carries TRBV29-1 and TRBJ1-1, with 11 positions matching TRBD1. V lost 4 bases and J lost 4; bases outside the gene matches: 8. The CDR3 is 15 residues long. Germline CDR1 is SQVTM and CDR2 is ANQGSEA. CDR3: CSVGRTGGGRTEAFF. The CDR3 DNA sequence: TGCAGCGTTGGGAGGACAGGGGGCGGGCGCACTGAAGCTTTCTTT.

The V and J genes are TRBV20-1 and TRBJ1-4; 9 bases map to TRBD1. The trim removed 6 bases at V and 7 bases at J, leaving 12 bases unmatched. Germline V gene data show CDR1 as DFQATT and CDR2 as SNEGSKA (reference sequence). This CDR3 region has 15 residues. Here the CDR3 reads CSARITGGWSEKLFF. CDR3 bases: TGCAGTGCCAGAATTACAGGGGGCTGGAGTGAAAAACTGTTTTTT.

This clonotype was picked up a small number of times. This chain uses TRBV20-1 with TRBJ2-5, with D perhaps TRBD1 (6 bases). Germline V gene data show CDR1 as DFQATT and CDR2 as SNEGSKA (reference sequence). The CDR3 runs 14 residues. With 0 bases removed from V and 4 bases from J, the gap between germline ends came to 12 bases. Here the CDR3 reads CSARDTDRGETQYF. In DNA form, the CDR3 reads TGCAGTGCTAGAGATACGGACAGAGGAGAGACCCAGTACTTC.

The chain links TRBV6-2 or TRBV6-3 to TRBJ2-7, with no clear D. V was trimmed by 6 bases and J by 8 bases, leaving 17 bases between them. Germline values: CDR1 MNHEY, CDR2 SVGEGT. The CDR3 has 13 amino acids. The CDR3 reads CASSPGRTLQQYF. The CDR3 DNA follows: TGTGCCAGCAGCCCCGGACGGACCCTCCAGCAGTACTTC.

The V call is TRBV20-1, the J call TRBJ2-7; 10 bases are shared with TRBD2. J gave up 2 bases and V 5 bases, and 6 bases lay outside the gene matches. In germline, CDR1 is DFQATT, CDR2 SNEGSKA (reference sequence). The CDR3 length is 14 residues. The CDR3 is CSAPAAGGTYEQYF. In DNA form, the CDR3 reads TGCAGTGCTCCCGCAGCGGGGGGGACCTACGAGCAGTACTTC.

V gene TRBV27 combines with J gene TRBJ2-7; D remains ambiguous. CDR1 is MNHEY, CDR2 SMNVEV, per germline (reference sequence). The CDR3 runs 14 residues. V dropped 2 bases and J dropped 7 bases, with 15 bases sitting between them. The DNA of the CDR3 is TGTGCCAGCAGTTTAGGCGGCCGCCCCGGGGAGCAGTACTTC. This translates into CASSLGGRPGEQYF.

This clonotype showed up just a few times. The chain carries TRBV15 and TRBJ1-5, with D maybe TRBD1 (6 bases). The CDR3 is made up of 16 amino acids. Germline CDR1 reads LNHNV; CDR2 reads YYDKDF (reference sequence). Trimming cost V 0 bases and J 6 bases, with 15 bases left between them. The CDR3 DNA is TGTGCCACCAGCAGAGAGAAAGGGGGGGCCGGTCAGCCCCAGCATTTT. Translated, it gives CATSREKGGAGQPQHF.

Only a few counts were recorded for this clonotype. Written as DNA, the CDR3 is TGTGCCAGCAGTTTCCTGGACCCAGGGAGGGCCCAGTACTTC. It translates to CASSFLDPGRAQYF. V usage is TRBV12-3 or TRBV12-4 and J usage is TRBJ2-5, with 7 nucleotides matching TRBD2. J gave up 9 bases and V 3 bases, and 10 bases lay outside the gene matches. The CDR3 covers 14 residues.

The CDR3 spells CSARLAGSRLAKNIQYF. The CDR3 DNA is TGCAGTGCTAGATTAGCGGGGAGCCGGTTAGCCAAAAACATTCAGTACTTC. The rearrangement links TRBV20-1 to TRBJ2-4; the match to TRBD2 covers 8 bases. The CDR3 is 17 amino acids. Germline trimming cut 2 bases from V and 0 bases from J; bases unmatched to any gene: 9. In germline, CDR1 is DFQATT, CDR2 SNEGSKA (reference sequence).

In its sample, this clonotype was seen a few times. This chain joins TRBV20-1 and TRBJ2-3; D is perhaps TRBD2 (6 bases). Per germline, CDR1 DFQATT and CDR2 SNEGSKA (reference sequence). This CDR3 is 15 amino acids long. V was shortened by 5 bases and J by 0 bases, with 15 bases between the two germline ends. The CDR3 region has the DNA TGCAGTGCTGCCGAGCGGGCCTCTAGCACAGATACGCAGTATTTT. It translates to CSAAERASSTDTQYF.

The rearrangement uses TRBV10-3 and TRBJ2-7; TRBD1 is a possible D gene (5 bases). The CDR3 is 15 amino acids. Germline CDR1 and CDR2: ENHRY and SYGVKD. V lost 4 bases and J 0 bases, leaving 13 bases between the germline ends. CDR3 coding DNA: TGTGCCATCAGTGGGACACCTTTTGGCTCCTACGAGCAGTACTTC. It is translated as CAISGTPFGSYEQYF.

The chain combines TRBV28 with TRBJ2-5, with D unclear. The CDR3 has 13 residues. V was clipped by 4 bases and J by 1 base, with 7 bases between them. From germline, CDR1 is MDHEN and CDR2 SYDVKM. For the CDR3, the DNA is TGTGCCAGCAGTTCGGAATTCCAAGAGACCCAGTACTTC. Amino acid sequence: CASSSEFQETQYF.

J is TRBJ1-5 and V is TRBV12-3 or TRBV12-4; no firm D call. V was trimmed by 3 bases and J by 0 bases, leaving 12 bases between them. The CDR3 covers 16 residues. The CDR3 bases are TGTGCCAGCAGTTTCAGAGGTGGAGGTAGCAATCAGCCCCAGCATTTT. Residues: CASSFRGGGSNQPQHF.

The V and J genes are TRBV29-1 and TRBJ2-7; TRBD1 matches at 7 bases. The CDR3 is 14 amino acids. The germline V gene has CDR1 SQVTM and CDR2 ANQGSEA. V dropped 5 bases and J dropped 2; count of bases not matched to a gene: 9. CDR3 sequence: CSVPTGTDPYEQYF. The CDR3 DNA sequence: TGCAGCGTTCCCACCGGGACAGACCCCTACGAGCAGTACTTC.